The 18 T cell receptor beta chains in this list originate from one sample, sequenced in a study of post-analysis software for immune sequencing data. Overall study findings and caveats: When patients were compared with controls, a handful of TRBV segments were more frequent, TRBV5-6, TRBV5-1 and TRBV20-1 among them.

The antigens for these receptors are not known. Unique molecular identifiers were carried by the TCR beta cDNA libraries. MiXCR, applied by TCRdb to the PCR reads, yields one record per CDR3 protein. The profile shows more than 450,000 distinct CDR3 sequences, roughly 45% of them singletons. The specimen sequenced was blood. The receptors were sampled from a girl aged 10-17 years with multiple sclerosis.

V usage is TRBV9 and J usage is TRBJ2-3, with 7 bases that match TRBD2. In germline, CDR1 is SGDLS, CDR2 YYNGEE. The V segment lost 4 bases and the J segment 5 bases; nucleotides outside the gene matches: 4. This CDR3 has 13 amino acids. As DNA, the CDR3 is TGTGCCAGCAGCATGGGGGGGGAAGATACGCAGTATTTT. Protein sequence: CASSMGGEDTQYF.

The CDR3 nucleotides read TGTGCCAGCAGTTCCCCGCACTTTACCTACGAGCAGTACTTC. It encodes CASSSPHFTYEQYF. This chain joins TRBV6-6 and TRBJ2-7; D gene unclear. This CDR3 contains 14 residues. V was clipped by 4 bases and J by 2 bases, with 12 bases between them. Looked up from germline, CDR1 is MNHNY and CDR2 is SVGAGI (reference sequence).

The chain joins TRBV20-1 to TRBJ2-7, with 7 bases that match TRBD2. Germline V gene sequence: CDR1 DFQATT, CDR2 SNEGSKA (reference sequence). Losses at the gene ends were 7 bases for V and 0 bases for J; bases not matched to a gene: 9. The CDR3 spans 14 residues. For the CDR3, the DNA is TGCAGTGTGAGGTTTGCGGGAGCCTCCTACGAGCAGTACTTC. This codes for CSVRFAGASYEQYF.

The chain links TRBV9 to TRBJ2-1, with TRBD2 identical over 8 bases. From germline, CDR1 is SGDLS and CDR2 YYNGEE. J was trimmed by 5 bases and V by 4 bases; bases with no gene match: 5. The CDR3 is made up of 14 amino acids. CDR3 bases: TGTGCCAGCAGCCCACGACTAGCGAACAATGAGCAGTTCTTC. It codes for CASSPRLANNEQFF.

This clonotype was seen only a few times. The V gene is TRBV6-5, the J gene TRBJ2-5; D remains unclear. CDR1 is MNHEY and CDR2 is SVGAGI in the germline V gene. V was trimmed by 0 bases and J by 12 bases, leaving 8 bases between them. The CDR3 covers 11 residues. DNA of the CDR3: TGTGCCAGCAGTTACTCGAGACGGGAGTACTTC. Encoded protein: CASSYSRREYF.

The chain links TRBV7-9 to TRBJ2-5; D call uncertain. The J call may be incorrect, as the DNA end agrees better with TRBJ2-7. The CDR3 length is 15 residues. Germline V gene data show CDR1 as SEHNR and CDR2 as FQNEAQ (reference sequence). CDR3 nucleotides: TGTGCCAGCAGCACAAGGAGCCACACGGTCTACGAGCAGTACTTC. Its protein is CASSTRSHTVYEQYF.

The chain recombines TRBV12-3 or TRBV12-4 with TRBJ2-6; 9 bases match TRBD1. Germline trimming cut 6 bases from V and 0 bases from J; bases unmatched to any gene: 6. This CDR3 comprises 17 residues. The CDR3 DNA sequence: TGTGCCAGCAGCCAGGACAGGGGCGTCTCTGGGGCCAACGTCCTGACTTTC. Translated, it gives CASSQDRGVSGANVLTF.

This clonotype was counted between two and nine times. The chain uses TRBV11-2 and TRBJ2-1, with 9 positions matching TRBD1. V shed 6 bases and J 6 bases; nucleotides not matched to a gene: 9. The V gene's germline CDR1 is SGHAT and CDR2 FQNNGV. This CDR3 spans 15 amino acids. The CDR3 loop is CASRFTGGFSNEQFF. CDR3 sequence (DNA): TGTGCCAGCAGGTTTACAGGGGGCTTCTCCAATGAGCAGTTCTTC.

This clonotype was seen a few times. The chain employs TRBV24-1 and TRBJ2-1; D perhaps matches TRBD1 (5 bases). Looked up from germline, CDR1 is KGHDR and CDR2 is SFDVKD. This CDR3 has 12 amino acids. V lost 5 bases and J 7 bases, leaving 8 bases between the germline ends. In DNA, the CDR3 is TGTGCCACCAGTGCTCAGGGTAATGAGCAGTTCTTC. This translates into CATSAQGNEQFF.

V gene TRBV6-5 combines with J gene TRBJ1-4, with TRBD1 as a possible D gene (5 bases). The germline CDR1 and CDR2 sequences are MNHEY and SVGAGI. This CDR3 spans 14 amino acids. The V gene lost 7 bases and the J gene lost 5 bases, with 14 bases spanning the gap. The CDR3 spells CASTWGVGNEKLFF. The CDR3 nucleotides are TGTGCCAGCACTTGGGGGGTAGGGAATGAAAAACTGTTTTTT.

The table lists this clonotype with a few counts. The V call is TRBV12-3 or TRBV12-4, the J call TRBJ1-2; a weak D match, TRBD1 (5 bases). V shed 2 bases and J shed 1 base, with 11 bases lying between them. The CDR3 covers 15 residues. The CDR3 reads CASSLNRNHNYGYTF. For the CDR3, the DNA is TGTGCCAGCAGTTTAAACAGGAACCATAACTATGGCTACACCTTC.

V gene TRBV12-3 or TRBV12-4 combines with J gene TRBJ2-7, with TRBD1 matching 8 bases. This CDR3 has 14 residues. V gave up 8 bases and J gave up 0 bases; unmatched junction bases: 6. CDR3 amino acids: CASSGDRISYEQYF. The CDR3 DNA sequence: TGTGCCAGCTCGGGGGACAGGATCTCCTACGAGCAGTACTTC.

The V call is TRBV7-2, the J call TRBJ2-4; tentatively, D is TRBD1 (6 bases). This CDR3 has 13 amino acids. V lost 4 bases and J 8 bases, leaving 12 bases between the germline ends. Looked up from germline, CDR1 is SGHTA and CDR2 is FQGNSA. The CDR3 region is CASSSWGRDIQYF. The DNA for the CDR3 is TGTGCCAGCAGCTCGTGGGGGCGGGACATTCAGTACTTC. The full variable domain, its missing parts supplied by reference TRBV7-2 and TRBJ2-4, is GAGVSQSPSNKVTEKGKDVELRCDPISGHTALYWYRQSLGQGLEFLIYFQGNSAPDKSGLPSDRFSAERTGGSVSTLTIQRTQQEDSAVYLCASSSWGRDIQYFGAGTRLSVL.

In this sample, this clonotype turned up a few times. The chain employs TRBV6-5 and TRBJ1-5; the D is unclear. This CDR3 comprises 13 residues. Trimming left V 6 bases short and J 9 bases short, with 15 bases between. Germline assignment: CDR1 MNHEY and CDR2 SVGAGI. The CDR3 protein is CASRSGLGVPQHF. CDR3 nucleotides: TGTGCCAGCAGGTCGGGATTAGGTGTGCCCCAGCATTTT.

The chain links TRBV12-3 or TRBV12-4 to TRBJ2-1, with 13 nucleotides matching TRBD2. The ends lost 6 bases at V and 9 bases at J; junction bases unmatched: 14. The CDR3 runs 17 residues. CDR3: CASSRILAGGPGIEQFF. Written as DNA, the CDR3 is TGTGCCAGCAGCCGCATACTAGCGGGGGGGCCAGGGATTGAGCAGTTCTTC.

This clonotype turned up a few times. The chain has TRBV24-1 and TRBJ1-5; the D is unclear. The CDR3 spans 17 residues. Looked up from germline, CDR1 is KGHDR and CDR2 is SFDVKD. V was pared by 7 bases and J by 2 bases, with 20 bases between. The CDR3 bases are TGTGCCACCAGACTAGGGAAAGGATGTGTGGGCAATCAGCCCCAGCATTTT. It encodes CATRLGKGCVGNQPQHF.

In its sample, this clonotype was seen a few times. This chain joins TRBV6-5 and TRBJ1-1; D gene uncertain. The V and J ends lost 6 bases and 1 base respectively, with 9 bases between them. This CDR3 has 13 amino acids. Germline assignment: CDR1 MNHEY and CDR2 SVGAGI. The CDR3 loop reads CASSSDPNTEAFF. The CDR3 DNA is TGTGCCAGCAGCTCGGACCCGAACACTGAAGCTTTCTTT.

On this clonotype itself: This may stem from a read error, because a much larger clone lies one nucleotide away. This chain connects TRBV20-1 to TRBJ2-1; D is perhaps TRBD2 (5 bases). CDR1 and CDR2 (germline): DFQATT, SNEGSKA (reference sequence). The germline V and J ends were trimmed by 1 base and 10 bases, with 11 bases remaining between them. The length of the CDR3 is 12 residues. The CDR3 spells CSARGTPHEQFF. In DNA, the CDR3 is TGCAGTGCTAGAGGGACTCCTCACGAGCAGTTCTTC.